This entry concerns a single T cell receptor beta chain. Its antigen is unknown. No base quality information exists; no much larger clone differs at one position. This entry belongs to a study of blood T cell repertoires in COVID-19 (dated by TCRdb to 2020 to 2021). For the study in its entirety: Samples from collaborators originated in the United States, Italy and Spain and spanned both the acute and convalescent phases of COVID-19. The prospective study material was composed of cDNA or gDNA derived from T cells, B-cell-depleted T cells, or PBMCs. Subjects who had been exposed to COVID-19, were actively infected with it, or had recovered from it provided the deeply sampled blood TCRbeta repertoires that made up the dataset. A freely available public database, intended as a resource for researchers studying the immune response to SARS-CoV-2, is where the repertoires were released. The samples were drawn from two sources: the first 160 participants of the ongoing ImmuneRACE study, and 1,000 to 1,500 subjects contributed by 6 global collaborators. A de-identified subject ID, COVID-19 status, age in years and sex were almost always included in the sample metadata. HLA class I and class II types, where available, came from metadata supplied by the sample provider rather than from assay-based typing. Beyond this particular receptor, the publication reports: The amount of clinical and demographic metadata varied by source and participant and was provided uncurated.

TCRbeta CDR3 regions were amplified from genomic DNA using the immunoSEQ Assay, a bias-controlled multiplex PCR. In the original analysis: Within the assay, amplification of reference gene primers was used to estimate how many nucleated cells each sample contained. To quantify the absolute abundance of each unique TCRbeta CDR3 rearrangement, sequence reads were collapsed and filtered. For each sample, productive Simpson clonality was calculated as the square root of Simpson's diversity index across productive rearrangements. Held by TCRdb, this immuneACCESS table contains in-frame sequences only and omits some clones. Under half of the omission traces to an unresolved V gene where checked; the cause of the rest is unknown. V and J calls and clone size are those listed in that table; D and trimming were worked out from the DNA. For this sample the table gives under 450,000 clones, of which approximately 91% were detected only once. Under 2% of the sample belongs to the ten largest clones.

One collaborating source in Seattle enrolled patients during active infection and followed them longitudinally through the course of disease. The collaborating institutions used their own protocols to collect whole blood in K2EDTA tubes. For TCRbeta analysis, collaborators shipped samples in one of three forms: frozen whole blood, isolated PBMCs, or DNA extracted from either of those sample types. Sequencing used peripheral blood. The source of this sequence is a woman in her 40s with COVID-19, enrolled during active disease.

The nucleotide sequence reads TGTGCCAGCAGCGCTTCGGGGGAAATGCAAGAGACCCAGTACTTC. This codes for CASSASGEMQETQYF. Recombination linked TRBV7-3 to TRBJ2-5, and possibly TRBD2, on 6 matching bases. V sheds 5 bases and J sheds 2 bases, leaving 15 bases between their ends. Based on the germline V gene, the CDR1 and CDR2 sequences are SGHTA and FQGTGA. Counted from cysteine to phenylalanine, this CDR3 has 15 amino acids. Solely the CDR3 DNA is kept, with 45 bases framed from the first base.